These T cell receptor beta chains were read from a single sample in a study of cytomegalovirus exposure and HLA in healthy donors. The data were produced by immunoSEQ multiplex PCR, yet TCRdb's version contains in-frame clones alone and is incomplete. The table shows around 96,000 clones, with 80% occurring only once. Sequenced material: PBMCs. The source of these receptors is a man younger than 35 in good health and CMV-seronegative. Each CDR3 is given with its conserved first and last residue.

J gene	V gene	CDR3 protein
TRBJ2-1	TRBV5-1	CASSTGLAGGVKNEQFF
TRBJ2-7	TRBV6-5	CASSRTGRQTYEQYF
TRBJ1-1	TRBV7-9	CASSPPQGHTEAFF
TRBJ2-5	TRBV5-1	CASSLGPGQETQYF
TRBJ1-1	TRBV15	CATSTDTGAEAFF
TRBJ2-7	TRBV5-5	CASRGDFGGSYEQYF
TRBJ2-2	TRBV6-6	CASSYSRGLGELFF
TRBJ2-1	TRBV16	CASSPNGGVNEQFF
TRBJ1-2	TRBV4-1	CASSQPTGLYGYTF
TRBJ2-7	TRBV9	CASSHAGDEQYF
TRBJ1-2	TRBV2	CASRGHSLGYGYTF
TRBJ2-3	TRBV18	CASSRKGLGDTQYF
TRBJ2-7	TRBV4-1	CASSQVTLADSPYEQYF
TRBJ2-1	TRBV27	CASRTRGASYNEQFF
TRBJ1-3	TRBV11-2	CASSSGGGPTIYF
TRBJ2-7	TRBV27	CASSLSRLGVISYEQYF
TRBJ2-7	TRBV18	CASSPEPSFLSSYEQYF
TRBJ2-2	TRBV7-6	CASSLIAGVTGELFF
TRBJ1-6	TRBV6-5	CASSNAGNSPLHF
TRBJ2-5	TRBV5-4	CASSPGARREETQYF
TRBJ1-1	TRBV11-2	CASTIGTVMNTEAFF
TRBJ2-1	TRBV5-1	CASSNTGELSYNEQFF
TRBJ2-7	TRBV7-8	CASSSRQGPSYEQYF
TRBJ1-2	TRBV19	CASSIQGGNYGYTF
TRBJ2-5	TRBV9	CASSVLGGAQETQYF
TRBJ2-5	TRBV5-1	CASSPGQGQLETQYF
TRBJ2-3	TRBV5-8	CASSLRLAGGPDTQYF
TRBJ2-1	TRBV29-1	CSVAGQGHNEQFF
TRBJ2-2	TRBV4-2	CASSQGLPGTGELFF
TRBJ2-7	TRBV19	CASSPTGNYEQYF
TRBJ1-2	TRBV10-3	CAITEGEFYGYTF
TRBJ2-3	TRBV10-3	CAISDGGRGVTDTQYF
TRBJ1-2	TRBV19	CASSIWDRVNYGYTF
TRBJ1-2	TRBV6-1	CASIAGTRANYGYTF
TRBJ1-4	TRBV9	CASSQDSPASRLFF
TRBJ2-4	TRBV5-4	CASSNQYRELAKNIQYF
TRBJ1-5	TRBV7-9	CASSLEVGQGFQPQHF
TRBJ1-2	TRBV9	CASSVGRGVRHGYTF
TRBJ1-1	TRBV27	CASSPYTGAQMNTEAFF
TRBJ1-5	TRBV10-2	CASSQDRENQPQHF
TRBJ1-2	TRBV7-9	CSSSLAPEMNYGYTF
TRBJ1-2	TRBV6-6	CASREDYGYTF
TRBJ1-2	TRBV18	CASSDRANYGYTF
TRBJ2-3	TRBV6-5	CASSLAYPSTDTQYF
TRBJ2-5	TRBV14	CASSQGGLQETQYF
TRBJ2-4	TRBV19	CASSMAGEGARENIQYF
TRBJ1-2	TRBV11-1	CASSKLEGFHGYTF
TRBJ2-2	TRBV5-1	CASSLTASVAGELFF
TRBJ1-6	TRBV6-6	CASSTGEPALHF
TRBJ1-4	TRBV15	CATSSPPHRGLVRGEKLFF
TRBJ1-1	TRBV5-4	CASSSPGQGNTEAFF
TRBJ1-2	TRBV5-8	CASSPRQGVGSGYTF
TRBJ2-7	TRBV14	CASSPLGGYEQYF
TRBJ1-5	TRBV18	CASSKGTDRDQPQHF
TRBJ2-3	TRBV5-1	CASSLGGRGLLGTDTQYF
TRBJ2-2	TRBV5-1	CASSSHRGLDTGELFF
TRBJ2-1	TRBV7-9	CASSLVVAGYRNEQFF
TRBJ1-1	TRBV11-1	CASSIGTPNTEAFF
TRBJ2-5	TRBV27	CASSLGSLGGTQYF
TRBJ2-2	TRBV30	CACEWIRNRGSGELFF